This T cell receptor beta chain was captured in a study of blood T cells in healthy people across ages. The V end lost 0 bases, the J end lost 2 bases, and 10 bases lay between the germline ends. The germline gives CDR1 LGHDT, CDR2 YNNKEL (reference sequence). The CDR3 runs 15 residues. Combining a sample-barcoded 5' primer with a J-beta primer mix, a second PCR ran for roughly 7 to 12 cycles. One entry per CDR3 protein, called by TCRdb with MiXCR from the 5' RACE reads. The data show about 1.4 million distinct CDR3 sequences, 59% seen once. Material for sequencing was blood. This TCR derives from a man aged 18-30 years in good health. The V call is TRBV3-1, the J call TRBJ2-5, with D unclear. CDR3 in DNA: TGTGCCAGCAGCCAAGATTTTTTGGGGCAAGAGACCCAGTACTTC. It is translated as CASSQDFLGQETQYF.